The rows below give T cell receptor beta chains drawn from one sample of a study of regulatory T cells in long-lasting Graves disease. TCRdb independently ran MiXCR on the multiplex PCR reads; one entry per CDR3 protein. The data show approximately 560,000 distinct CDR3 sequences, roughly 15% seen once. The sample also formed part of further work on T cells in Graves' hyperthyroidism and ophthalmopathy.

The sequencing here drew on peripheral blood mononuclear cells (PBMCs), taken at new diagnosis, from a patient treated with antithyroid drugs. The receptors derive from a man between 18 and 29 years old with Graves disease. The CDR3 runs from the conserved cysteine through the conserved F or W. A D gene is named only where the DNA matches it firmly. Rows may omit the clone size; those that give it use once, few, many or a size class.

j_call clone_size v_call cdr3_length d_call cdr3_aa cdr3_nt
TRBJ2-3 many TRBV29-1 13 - CSVGAVATDTQYF TGCAGCGTGGGGGCAGTAGCAACAGATACGCAGTATTTT
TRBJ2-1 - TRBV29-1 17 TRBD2 CSVESVGGPSTGNEQFF TGCAGCGTTGAATCAGTGGGAGGGCCCTCGACCGGCAATGAGCAGTTCTTC
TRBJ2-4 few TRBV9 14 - CASSVGGAQNIQYF TGTGCCAGCAGCGTAGGCGGGGCACAAAACATTCAGTACTTC
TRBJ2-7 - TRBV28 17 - CASSLPTSGGPSYEQYF TGTGCCAGCAGTTTACCAACGTCTGGCGGGCCCTCCTACGAGCAGTACTTC
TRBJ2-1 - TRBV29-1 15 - CSVDKEGLPDNEQFF TGCAGCGTCGACAAGGAAGGACTCCCTGACAATGAGCAGTTCTTC
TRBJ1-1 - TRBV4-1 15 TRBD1 CASSQMDRGSTEAFF TGCGCCAGCAGCCAAATGGACAGGGGGTCCACTGAAGCTTTCTTT
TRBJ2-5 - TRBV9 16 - CASSVGTFSSQETQYF TGTGCCAGCAGCGTGGGAACATTCAGCTCCCAAGAGACCCAGTACTTC
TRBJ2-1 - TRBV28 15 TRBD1 CASSTDRGANNEQFF TGTGCCAGCAGTACTGACAGGGGTGCTAACAATGAGCAGTTCTTC
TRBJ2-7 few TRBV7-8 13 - CATQPPPSGEQYF TGTGCCACCCAGCCCCCTCCGTCGGGGGAGCAGTACTTC
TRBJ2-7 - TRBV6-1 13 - CASQRQGGYEQYF TGTGCCAGCCAGCGGCAGGGGGGCTACGAGCAGTACTTC
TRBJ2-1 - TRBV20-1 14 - CSARDPGQGSEQFF TGCAGTGCTAGAGATCCCGGGCAGGGGAGTGAGCAGTTCTTC
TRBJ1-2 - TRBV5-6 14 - CASSPGVGSYGYTF TGTGCCAGCAGCCCCGGGGTGGGGAGCTATGGCTACACCTTC
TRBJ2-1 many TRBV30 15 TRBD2 CAWIRASGRYNEQFF TGTGCCTGGATTCGCGCTAGCGGGAGATACAATGAGCAGTTCTTC
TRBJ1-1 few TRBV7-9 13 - CASKGSMNTEAFF TGTGCCAGCAAAGGCAGCATGAACACTGAAGCTTTCTTT
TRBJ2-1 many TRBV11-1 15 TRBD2 CASSLILAGLNEQFF TGTGCCAGCAGCTTAATACTAGCGGGACTCAATGAGCAGTTCTTC
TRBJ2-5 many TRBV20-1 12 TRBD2 CSAWTRSETQYF TGCAGTGCTTGGACTAGATCTGAGACCCAGTACTTC
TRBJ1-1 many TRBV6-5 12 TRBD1 CASSYLGQEAFF TGTGCCAGCAGTTACCTGGGACAGGAAGCTTTCTTT
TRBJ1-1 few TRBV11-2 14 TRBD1 CASLGTGGRGGAFF TGTGCCAGCTTAGGGACAGGGGGCCGCGGTGGGGCTTTCTTT
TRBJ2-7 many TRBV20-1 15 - CSARDHGSYSYEQYF TGCAGTGCTAGAGATCATGGGTCTTACTCCTACGAGCAGTACTTC
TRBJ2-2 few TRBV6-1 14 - CASNRLEGTGELFF TGTGCCAGCAATCGGCTAGAGGGGACCGGGGAGCTGTTTTTT
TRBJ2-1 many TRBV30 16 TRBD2 CAWSVRPSGIHNEQFF TGTGCCTGGAGTGTTAGGCCTAGCGGGATCCACAATGAGCAGTTCTTC
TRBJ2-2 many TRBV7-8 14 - CAILRGSNTGELFF TGTGCCATCCTGCGAGGGTCGAACACCGGGGAGCTGTTTTTT
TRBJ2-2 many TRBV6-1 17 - CASSGEPRDPSTGELFF TGTGCCAGCAGTGGAGAACCGCGGGACCCGAGCACCGGGGAGCTGTTTTTT
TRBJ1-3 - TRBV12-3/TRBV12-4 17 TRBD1 CASSVPGTGSSGNTIYF TGTGCCAGCAGTGTCCCCGGGACAGGAAGCTCTGGAAACACCATATATTTT
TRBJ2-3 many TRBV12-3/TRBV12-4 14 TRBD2 CASNLAGSTDTQYF TGTGCCAGCAACCTAGCGGGGTCCACAGATACGCAGTATTTT
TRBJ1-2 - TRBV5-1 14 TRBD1 CASRIGTGGDGYTF TGCGCCAGCAGGATCGGGACAGGGGGCGATGGCTACACCTTC
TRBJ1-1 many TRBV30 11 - CAWSYGTEAFF TGTGCCTGGAGTTACGGCACTGAAGCTTTCTTT
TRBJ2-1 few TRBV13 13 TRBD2 CASLPSGYNEQFF TGTGCCAGCTTGCCTAGCGGATACAATGAGCAGTTCTTC
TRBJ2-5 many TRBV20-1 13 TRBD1 CSARTGGGETQYF TGCAGTGCTAGAACAGGGGGAGGAGAGACCCAGTACTTC
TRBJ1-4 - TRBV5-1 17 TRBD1 CASSLAYPQGDNEKLFF TGCGCCAGCAGCTTGGCCTACCCCCAGGGGGATAATGAAAAACTGTTTTTT
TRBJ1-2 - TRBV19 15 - CASSMGPGGVYGYTF TGTGCCAGTAGTATGGGTCCGGGAGGGGTCTATGGCTACACCTTC
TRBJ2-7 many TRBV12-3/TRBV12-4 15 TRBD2 CASRLAGTATDEQYF TGTGCCAGCCGGCTAGCGGGAACAGCGACCGACGAGCAGTACTTC
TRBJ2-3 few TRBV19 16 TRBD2 CASSIYSSGLADTQYF TGTGCCAGTAGTATATACTCTAGCGGACTTGCAGATACGCAGTATTTT
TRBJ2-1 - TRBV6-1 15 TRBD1 CASSRDRPYYNEQFF TGTGCCAGCAGTCGGGACAGACCATACTACAATGAGCAGTTCTTC